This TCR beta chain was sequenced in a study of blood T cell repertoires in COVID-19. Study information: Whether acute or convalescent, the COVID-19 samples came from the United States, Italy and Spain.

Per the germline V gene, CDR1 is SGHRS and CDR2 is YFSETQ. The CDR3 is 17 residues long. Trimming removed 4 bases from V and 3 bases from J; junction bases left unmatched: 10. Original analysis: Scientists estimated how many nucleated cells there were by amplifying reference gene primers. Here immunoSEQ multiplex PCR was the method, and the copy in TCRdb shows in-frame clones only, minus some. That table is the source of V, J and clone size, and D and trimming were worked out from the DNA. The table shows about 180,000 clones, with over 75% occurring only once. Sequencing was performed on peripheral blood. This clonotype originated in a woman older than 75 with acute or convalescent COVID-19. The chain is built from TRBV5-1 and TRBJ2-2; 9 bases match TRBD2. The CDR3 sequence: CASSPLVIAGDTGELFF. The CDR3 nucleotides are TGCGCCAGCAGCCCGCTAGTAATAGCGGGGGACACCGGGGAGCTGTTTTTT.